The following is a TCR beta chain sequence with its context. Patients had CD4+ T-LGLL, from Padova, Helsinki and Shinshu. The germline V gene has CDR1 SGHRS and CDR2 YFSETQ. Between the trimmed V and J ends, which lost 2 bases and 0 bases, there was a span of 8 bases. CDR3 length: 15 residues. This sample stems from a study of STAT5B mutations in CD4+ large granular lymphocyte leukemia. TCRdb's copy holds only in-frame clones and misses some; the assay was immunoSEQ multiplex PCR. The data contain roughly 2,200 clones, roughly four fifths of them seen just once; the ten biggest clones take up approximately 2%.

The sequencing sample was made of PBMCs. This receptor was taken from a woman between 65 and 79 years old with CD4+ T-cell large granular lymphocyte leukemia. This sequence joins TRBV5-1 and TRBJ2-2; no reliable D call. The CDR3 DNA follows: TGCGCCAGCAGCTTACGCCCCTCGAACACCGGGGAGCTGTTTTTT. It codes for CASSLRPSNTGELFF.